This T cell receptor (beta chain) comes out of a study of type 1 regulatory T cells. The overall study: An in vitro protocol generated T-allo10, a Tr1-enriched, alloantigen-specific CD4 T cell product. Notes on the study in general: Compared with non-Tr1 cells, Tr1 cells showed a narrower TCR repertoire.

In TCRdb, the reads were re-called with MiXCR into one record per CDR3 protein. The table records about 60,000 distinct CDR3 sequences, 49% of them present only once. A note on this clonotype: No antigen is known for it.

The TCR was taken from a human donor in good health. Specimen: cultured non-Tr1 T cells, either the whole culture or a sorted T cell fraction (not recorded which).

CDR3 residues: CASSPGTGGVYGYTF. For the CDR3, the DNA is TGTGCCAGCAGTCCCGGGACAGGAGGAGTTTATGGCTACACCTTC. This chain connects TRBV27 to TRBJ1-2, with TRBD1 identical over 8 bases. The CDR3 length is 15 residues. Looked up from germline, CDR1 is MNHEY and CDR2 is SMNVEV (reference sequence). Trimming cost V 5 bases and J 5 bases; bases outside gene matches: 10.